The 25 T cell receptor beta chains given below trace back to one sample, sequenced in a study of a mutant IDH1 vaccine in newly diagnosed glioma. Assay used: immunoSEQ multiplex PCR; TCRdb lists only in-frame clones, some missing. The table includes some 90,000 clones, over 75% detected once. Time point defined: baseline, week 1 (first vaccination visit). The treatment: pre-vaccination baseline after standard-of-care therapy. The sequences come from PBMCs, collected from a glioma patient treated with radiotherapy, temozolomide or both. The receptors come from a man aged 40-49 years with glioma. Some clones in this sample may be carry-over from other donors' samples.

The chain is built from TRBV25-1 and TRBJ2-2, with TRBD2 matching 8 bases. V dropped 2 bases and J dropped 7; count of bases not matched to a gene: 6. The germline V gene encodes CDR1 MGHDK and CDR2 SYGVNS. The CDR3 consists of 15 residues. CDR3 in DNA: TGTGCCAGCAGTGAACCGGGGGGGCGGGGCGGGGAGCTGTTTTTT. Translated, it gives CASSEPGGRGGELFF.

V is TRBV5-1 and J is TRBJ2-2; unclear D gene. This CDR3 region has 14 residues. Germline-derived CDR1 and CDR2 are SGHRS and YFSETQ. V was cut by 1 base and J by 1 base, with 5 bases left in between. CDR3 residues: CASSLSQNTGELFF. The CDR3 DNA sequence: TGCGCCAGCAGCTTGAGCCAGAACACCGGGGAGCTGTTTTTT.

This clone was detected only a few times. CDR3 nucleotide sequence: TGTGCCAGCAGCTTAGGGGAGGGCGGCTATGGCTACACCTTC. It yields the protein CASSLGEGGYGYTF. The chain couples TRBV5-6 to TRBJ1-2; tentatively, D is TRBD1 (5 bases). CDR1 is SGHDT and CDR2 is YYEEEE in the germline V gene. The V and J ends lost 2 bases and 4 bases respectively, with 12 bases between them. The CDR3 has 14 amino acids. Combining the CDR3 with reference TRBV5-6 and TRBJ1-2 gives the whole variable domain DAGVTQSPTHLIKTRGQQVTLRCSPKSGHDTVSWYQQALGQGPQFIFQYYEEEERQRGNFPDRFSGHQFPNYSSELNVNALLLGDSALYLCASSLGEGGYGYTFGSGTRLTVV.

The chain couples TRBV5-5 to TRBJ2-6; unclear D gene. This CDR3 has 15 residues. V dropped 2 bases and J dropped 2 bases, with 8 bases sitting between them. Germline V CDR1 and CDR2: SGHKS, YYEKEE (reference sequence). The CDR3 DNA is TGTGCCAGCAGCTTTTCTTCCCCTGGGGCCAACGTCCTGACTTTC. Its translation: CASSFSSPGANVLTF.

This clone appeared a few times. The chain has TRBV13 and TRBJ1-4; no firm D call. Germline CDR1 PRHDT, CDR2 FYEKMQ (reference sequence). CDR3 length: 15 residues. Trimming cost V 6 bases and J 0 bases, with 11 bases left between them. CDR3 sequence reads: CASSFGRATNEKLFF. The CDR3 nucleotides are TGTGCCAGCAGTTTCGGACGGGCAACTAATGAAAAACTGTTTTTT.

The V gene is TRBV9, the J gene TRBJ2-1, with a tentative D call TRBD2 (6 bases). The germline V and J ends were trimmed by 4 bases and 6 bases, with 23 bases remaining between them. There are 17 residues in the CDR3. Germline loops: CDR1 SGDLS, CDR2 YYNGEE. CDR3 sequence reads: CASSPRGAGELRNEQFF. CDR3 DNA: TGTGCCAGCAGCCCCCGAGGAGCGGGCGAACTACGCAATGAGCAGTTCTTC.

This chain joins TRBV10-3 and TRBJ1-5; D ambiguous. CDR1 and CDR2 from the germline V gene are ENHRY and SYGVKD. Trimming pared 4 bases from V and 2 bases from J, leaving 6 bases between. The CDR3 loop spans 13 amino acids. The CDR3 is CAISGGGNQPQHF. Written as DNA, the CDR3 is TGTGCCATCAGTGGCGGGGGCAATCAGCCCCAGCATTTT.

The chain couples TRBV6-5 to TRBJ1-6; unclear D gene. The CDR3 contains 16 residues. The V gene's germline CDR1 is MNHEY and CDR2 SVGAGI. The ends were cut back, 2 bases at V and 5 bases at J, with 13 bases in the middle. The chain's CDR3 is CASSYGHPRDNSPLHF. DNA of the CDR3: TGTGCCAGCAGTTACGGTCATCCACGCGATAATTCACCCCTCCACTTT.

The chain has TRBV5-6 and TRBJ1-1; perhaps TRBD1 as D (6 bases). Trimming pared 4 bases from V and 1 base from J, leaving 11 bases between. The germline CDR1 and CDR2 sequences are SGHDT and YYEEEE. The CDR3 is made up of 14 amino acids. The CDR3 coding sequence is TGTGCCAGCAGCCGGGGACAACAGAACACTGAAGCTTTCTTT. This codes for CASSRGQQNTEAFF.

This rearrangement joins TRBV5-4 to TRBJ1-1; no firm D call. V lost 4 bases, J lost 1 base, and 14 bases lay in between. This CDR3 spans 15 amino acids. CDR1 is SGHNT, CDR2 YYREEE, per germline (reference sequence). The CDR3 DNA is TGTGCCAGCAGCCGGGCTGAAGGGTGGAACACTGAAGCTTTCTTT. This translates into CASSRAEGWNTEAFF.

This chain uses TRBV5-4 with TRBJ2-7; tentative D call: TRBD2 (5 bases). Per the germline V gene, CDR1 is SGHNT and CDR2 is YYREEE (reference sequence). Deletions cut 4 bases from V and 4 bases from J, with 18 bases between. The CDR3 is 15 residues long. DNA of the CDR3: TGTGCCAGCAGCCGCTCCCCCGCTAGCTGGTACGAGCAGTACTTC. Its translation is CASSRSPASWYEQYF.

The chain employs TRBV7-9 and TRBJ1-1; D gene ambiguous. Deletions cut 8 bases from V and 3 bases from J, with 10 bases between. CDR3 size: 12 residues. From germline, CDR1 is SEHNR and CDR2 FQNEAQ (reference sequence). CDR3 bases: TGTGCCAGCTCGATAGTTGACACTGAAGCTTTCTTT. Translating gives CASSIVDTEAFF.

This clone appeared a few times. This chain connects TRBV2 to TRBJ1-6; the match to TRBD1 covers 8 bases. The CDR3 has 14 amino acids. The V and J ends lost 6 bases and 11 bases, in that order; junction bases with no gene match: 9. The germline CDR1 and CDR2 sequences are SNHLY and FYNNEI. The CDR3 spells CASSRQGQGAPLHF. CDR3 sequence (DNA): TGTGCCAGCAGCCGACAGGGGCAAGGAGCACCCCTCCACTTT. The whole variable domain, remainder taken from reference TRBV2 and TRBJ1-6, is EPEVTQTPSHQVTQMGQEVILRCVPISNHLYFYWYRQILGQKVEFLVSFYNNEISEKSEIFDDQFSVERPDGSNFTLKIRSTKLEDSAMYFCASSRQGQGAPLHFGNGTRLTVT.

V is TRBV6-6 and J is TRBJ1-6; 8 bases are shared with TRBD1. The V and J ends lost 6 bases and 5 bases, in that order; junction bases with no gene match: 6. Germline V CDR1 and CDR2: MNHNY, SVGAGI (reference sequence). CDR3 length equals 15 residues. CDR3 loop: CASRPGQGHNSPLHF. The CDR3 bases are TGTGCCAGCAGACCTGGACAGGGCCATAATTCACCCCTCCACTTT.

The chain has TRBV5-6 and TRBJ1-5, with D perhaps TRBD1 (5 bases). CDR3 length: 14 amino acids. Germline CDR1 SGHDT, CDR2 YYEEEE. The ends were cut back, 4 bases at V and 5 bases at J, with 13 bases in the middle. The CDR3 bases are TGTGCCAGCAGCAAGAGACAGACCTATCAGCCCCAGCATTTT. Its protein product is CASSKRQTYQPQHF.

The rearrangement joins TRBV25-1 to TRBJ2-1; a weak D match, TRBD1 (6 bases). In germline, CDR1 is MGHDK, CDR2 SYGVNS. The V end lost 7 bases, the J end lost 4 bases, and 14 bases lay between the germline ends. CDR3 length equals 14 residues. CDR3 nucleotides: TGTGCCAGCACGCCGGGACACCTGTACAATGAGCAGTTCTTC. Translated: CASTPGHLYNEQFF.

This chain uses TRBV5-1 with TRBJ1-1, with no clear D. Trimming cost V 4 bases and J 1 base, with 8 bases left between them. The CDR3 consists of 13 residues. Germline assignment: CDR1 SGHRS and CDR2 YFSETQ. The CDR3 DNA sequence: TGCGCCAGCAGCCCCGACGGGAACACTGAAGCTTTCTTT. Encoded protein: CASSPDGNTEAFF.

The chain uses TRBV25-1 and TRBJ1-1; no firm D call. With 5 bases removed from V and 7 bases from J, the gap between germline ends came to 8 bases. CDR3 length: 11 amino acids. CDR1 and CDR2 from the germline V gene are MGHDK and SYGVNS. CDR3 in DNA: TGTGCCAGCAGTCCGGGAGATGAAGCTTTCTTT. Protein: CASSPGDEAFF.

The rearrangement links TRBV28 to TRBJ1-4; D might be TRBD1 (5 bases). CDR3 length: 15 amino acids. The germline gives CDR1 MDHEN, CDR2 SYDVKM. V lost 7 bases and J lost 7, with 19 bases in between. CDR3 DNA: TGTGCCAGCACGGGTACTGGGGACGCAGGTGAAAAACTGTTTTTT. Residues: CASTGTGDAGEKLFF.

There are many counts of this clone. This sample also contains other DNA sequences that code for the same CDR3. This rearrangement joins TRBV7-6 to TRBJ2-7, with 9 bases that match TRBD1. Germline-derived CDR1 and CDR2 are SGHVS and FNYEAQ. The CDR3 is 14 residues long. J was trimmed by 2 bases and V by 3 bases; bases with no gene match: 2. As DNA, the CDR3 is TGTGCCAGCAGCTTGGGACAGGGTACCTACGAGCAGTACTTC. This encodes CASSLGQGTYEQYF.

The J gene is TRBJ2-3, the V gene TRBV30, with unresolved D. V was cut by 8 bases and J by 4 bases, with 10 bases left in between. The CDR3 extends over 11 amino acids. Per germline, CDR1 GTSNPN and CDR2 SVGIG (reference sequence). CDR3 residues: CAAAGADTQYF. The CDR3 DNA is TGTGCCGCTGCTGGGGCAGATACGCAGTATTTT.

The V gene is TRBV10-3, the J gene TRBJ1-5; D might be TRBD1 (6 bases). Trimming took 4 bases from V and 5 from J, leaving 9 bases between them. Germline V CDR1 and CDR2: ENHRY, SYGVKD. The CDR3 consists of 13 residues. CDR3 coding DNA: TGTGCCATCAGTGGGAACAGGGATCAGCCCCAGCATTTT. This sequence encodes CAISGNRDQPQHF.

The chain couples TRBV7-9 to TRBJ2-5; unclear D gene. Germline V gene sequence: CDR1 SEHNR, CDR2 FQNEAQ (reference sequence). Trimming removed 5 bases at V and 2 bases at J, with 12 bases between. The CDR3 is made up of 14 amino acids. In nucleotides, the CDR3 is TGTGCCAGCAGCCCCCCGGGCCTTCAAGAGACCCAGTACTTC. Its translation is CASSPPGLQETQYF. The full variable domain, its missing parts supplied by reference TRBV7-9 and TRBJ2-5, is DTGVSQNPRHKITKRGQNVTFRCDPISEHNRLYWYRQTLGQGPEFLTYFQNEAQLEKSRLLSDRFSAERPKGSFSTLEIQRTEQGDSAMYLCASSPPGLQETQYFGPGTRLLVL.

This clone was detected once. The chain joins TRBV9 to TRBJ2-7; TRBD2 matches 14 bases. The CDR3 totals 15 residues. The germline CDR1 and CDR2 sequences are SGDLS and YYNGEE. Germline trimming cut 4 bases from V and 3 bases from J; bases unmatched to any gene: 3. CDR3 loop: CASSRGTSGGYEQYF. CDR3 DNA: TGTGCCAGCAGCCGTGGGACTAGCGGGGGCTACGAGCAGTACTTC.

This clone was counted a single time. This chain connects TRBV30 to TRBJ1-3; a weak D match, TRBD1 (5 bases). Germline loops: CDR1 GTSNPN, CDR2 SVGIG (reference sequence). Trimming shortened V by 5 bases and J by 14 bases, and 22 bases separated the two germline ends. The CDR3 consists of 13 residues. The CDR3 nucleotides are TGTGCCTGGGAACAATGGGGGGGAAGGGCCTTATATTTT. It encodes CAWEQWGGRALYF.